This paragraph reports one T cell receptor (beta chain). Its antigen is undetermined. The data derive from a study of OX40 agonist ivuxolimab in advanced cancers. For the study at large: A male proportion of about 80% was recorded, with mean age about 62 years and range about 23 to 90.

Findings and limits, study-wide: More expanded clones were seen, on average, in CD8+ T cells than in CD4+.

Germline V gene lookup returns CDR1 SQVTM and CDR2 ANQGSEA. The germline V and J ends were trimmed by 3 bases and 4 bases, with 13 bases remaining between them. The CDR3 is 14 amino acids. The method was immunoSEQ multiplex PCR; TCRdb's version includes in-frame clones alone and lacks a portion of them. The sample lists 50,000 to 65,000 clones; more than 80% were seen once. Sequences were derived from CD4+ or CD8+ T cells sorted from blood, sampled in a trial of the OX40 agonist ivuxolimab. This receptor was taken from an adult with an advanced solid tumor such as melanoma, head and neck, liver or kidney cancer. The chain joins TRBV29-1 to TRBJ2-1, with a possible D match to TRBD1 (5 bases). The chain's CDR3 is CSVEGPEMYNEQFF. As DNA, the CDR3 is TGCAGCGTTGAGGGGCCTGAAATGTACAATGAGCAGTTCTTC.